This T cell receptor beta chain was documented in a study of blood T cell repertoires in COVID-19. At the level of the study: Some COVID-19 samples were acute and others convalescent; all came from the United States, Italy and Spain. Sources were T cells, B-cell-depleted T cells, or PBMCs; the material itself was cDNA or gDNA.

CDR3 length equals 14 residues. Germline lookup yields CDR1 SGHNT and CDR2 YENEEA. Trimming at V came to 5 bases and at J to 2 bases, leaving 6 bases not matched to a gene. TCRdb's copy holds only in-frame clones and misses some; the assay was immunoSEQ multiplex PCR. The repertoire holds about 430,000 clones, with 70% to 90% as singletons. The V call is TRBV11-3, the J call TRBJ2-7; 7 bases align to TRBD1. The sequenced material came from PBMCs or T cells enriched from blood (not recorded which). This receptor was identified in a woman in her twenties or thirties with acute COVID-19. Written as DNA, the CDR3 is TGTGCCAGCAGCCATAGGGACAGCCCCTACGAGCAGTACTTC. It yields the protein CASSHRDSPYEQYF.